This T cell receptor (beta chain) was profiled in a study of T cell responses to AZD1222 COVID-19 vaccine. Study-wide points: White British donors predominated, females outnumbered males, and clonal diversity was possibly underestimated. Sampled repertoires all dated from after the peak T cell response. Across the whole spike, CD4 TCRs peaked at regions 160-218 and 743-854. Epitopes outside B.1.351 and B.1.1.7 mutated regions reportedly drew nearly half of spike TCRs.

Remarks on this clone: What it recognizes is unknown.

Using immunoSEQ multiplex PCR, the repertoire was profiled, and TCRdb retains in-frame clones only, with some absent. The sample has approximately 140,000 clones; approximately 94% are singletons. The germline gives CDR1 SQVTM, CDR2 ANQGSEA. The J segment lost 3 bases and the V segment lost 6 bases, leaving 0 bases of the junction unmatched. This CDR3 is 11 amino acids long. The chain links TRBV29-1 to TRBJ2-3, with 7 bases that match TRBD1. The sequenced sample was peripheral blood, obtained on day 0 of AZD1222 vaccination. The sequence derives from an adult in good health. The CDR3 sequence is CSVDRTDTQYF. CDR3 in DNA: TGCAGCGTGGACAGGACAGATACGCAGTATTTT.